This TCR beta chain stems from a study of T cells after yellow fever vaccination. Study outcomes and limitations: Though it reached lower strength, the secondary response hit its peak faster, day 5 versus 15.

This clonotype was observed many times. Its antigen remains unidentified. V trimming: 3 bases; J trimming: 7 bases; junction bases outside the gene matches: 12. Germline CDR1 and CDR2: SGDLS and YYNGEE. CDR3 length: 15 residues. By 5'RACE template switching, TCR cDNA was produced, with a universal primer site and UMIs added in the process. MiXCR, applied by TCRdb to the 5' RACE reads, yields one record per CDR3 protein. Of about 260,000 distinct CDR3 sequences listed, about 5.2% are singletons. The receptor was derived from a man aged 18 to 29 who received the YFV17D yellow fever vaccine. Source: CD4+ T cells sorted from PBMCs, taken on the day of the yellow fever booster vaccination. This chain uses TRBV9 with TRBJ2-5; 7 bases agree with TRBD1. DNA of the CDR3: TGTGCCAGCAGCGCCACAGGGGCCCCCTTTGGGACCCAGTACTTC. As protein: CASSATGAPFGTQYF. Complete variable domain (other parts from reference TRBV9 and TRBJ2-5): DSGVTQTPKHLITATGQRVTLRCSPRSGDLSVYWYQQSLDQGLQFLIQYYNGEERAKGNILERFSAQQFPDLHSELNLSSLELGDSALYFCASSATGAPFGTQYFGPGTRLLVL.